Detailed here is one T cell receptor (beta chain). No antigen is known for it. Base qualities are missing; no much larger clone stands one base away. These data come from a study of early T cells in non-severe SARS-CoV-2 infection (dated by TCRdb to about 2021). About the investigation overall: TCR sequencing used bulk RNA from unsorted whole blood, so alpha and beta chains could not be paired.

A case-control design nested within a healthcare worker cohort in London, UK, was used, with weekly nasopharyngeal swab PCR tests and blood sampling performed. Healthcare workers were recruited during the week of the UK lockdown, between 23 and 31 March 2020, and followed weekly for up to roughly 15 weeks. V has 4 bases trimmed and J has 7 bases trimmed; junction bases matching no gene number 10. The CDR3 numbers 15 residues from cysteine through phenylalanine. Kept here is only the CDR3 DNA, which spans 45 bases and is read in frame from base 1. CDR1 and CDR2 are drawn from the germline V gene (reference sequence): DFQATT, SNEGSKA. Study-level results and caveats: Matching against VDJdb was skewed toward anti-spike CD8 responses, likely underestimated virus-specific expansions, and missed private and CD4 specificities.

Receptor libraries were prepared by 5' RACE. The sequencing machine was a NextSeq 500. To correct for sequencing error and PCR bias, the TCR library protocol tagged individual cDNA molecules with unique molecular identifiers. Sequencing covered both TCR alpha and beta chains, and within each sample the abundances of alpha and beta sequences were tightly co-correlated. The authors' pipeline ran thus. Decombinator V4 was used to perform V gene, J gene and CDR3 annotation of TCR sequences. Expanded TCRs were defined as changing significantly between any two time points under a Poisson model with p below 0.0001. TCR abundances were normalised to the total number of TCRs sequenced per sample and were expressed as counts per million. MAIT TCRs were defined by TRAV1-2 paired with TRAJ12, TRAJ20 or TRAJ33, and iNKT TCRs by TRAV10 paired with TRAJ18. VDJdb, accessed 1 November 2021, was searched for CMV, EBV and SARS-CoV-2 annotated TCRs, excluding TCRs annotated for multiple antigens. The raw public reads went through TCRdb reprocessing: fastp at Q25, MiXCR clone calling, in-frame beta chains kept. Each entry merges the rows of one CDR3 protein and shows their most common DNA and genes. TCRdb assigned the V and J calls; the authors' analysis was not used. Within this sample are about 66,000 distinct CDR3 sequences, with less than 20% of them counted one time only. The ten largest clones represent almost 9% of the sample.

The sequence is built from TRBV20-1 and TRBJ2-1; TRBD2 fits 10 bases in the junction. This TCR was recovered from an adult who was a healthcare worker with PCR-confirmed SARS-CoV-2 infection or an uninfected control (not recorded which). The sample consisted of whole blood, taken at baseline. The CDR3 here reads CSAKILAGFGNEQFF. The base sequence is TGCAGTGCTAAGATACTAGCGGGATTCGGAAATGAGCAGTTCTTC.